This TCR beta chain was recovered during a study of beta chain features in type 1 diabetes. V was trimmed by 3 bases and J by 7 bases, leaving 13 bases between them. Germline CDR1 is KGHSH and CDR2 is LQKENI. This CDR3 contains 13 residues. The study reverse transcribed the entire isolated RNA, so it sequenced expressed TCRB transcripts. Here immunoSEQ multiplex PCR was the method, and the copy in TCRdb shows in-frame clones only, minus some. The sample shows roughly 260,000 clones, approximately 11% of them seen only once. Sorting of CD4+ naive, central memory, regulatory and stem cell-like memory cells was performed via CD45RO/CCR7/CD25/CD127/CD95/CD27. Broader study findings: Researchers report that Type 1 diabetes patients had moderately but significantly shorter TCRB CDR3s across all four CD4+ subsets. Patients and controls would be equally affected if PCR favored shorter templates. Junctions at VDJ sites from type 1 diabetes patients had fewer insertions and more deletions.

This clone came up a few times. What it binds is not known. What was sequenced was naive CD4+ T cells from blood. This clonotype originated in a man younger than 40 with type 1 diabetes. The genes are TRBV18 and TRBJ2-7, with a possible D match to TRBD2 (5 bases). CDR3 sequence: CASSPRDPGEQYF. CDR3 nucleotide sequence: TGTGCCAGCTCACCTAGGGATCCGGGGGAGCAGTACTTC.